One sample yielded the 9 T cell receptor beta chains listed below, sequenced in a study of cytotoxic CD8 clonotypes in ibrutinib-treated CLL. The repertoire was sequenced with immunoSEQ multiplex PCR; TCRdb's copy has only in-frame clones and lacks some. The data hold roughly 170,000 clones, with about four fifths observed a single time. This material consisted of PBMCs, taken after 24 months of ibrutinib treatment. These receptors were obtained from a human donor with chronic lymphocytic leukemia.

CDR3 loop: CAVGTEKATNEKLFF. CDR3 in DNA: TGTGCCGTCGGGACAGAGAAAGCGACTAATGAAAAACTGTTTTTT. The gene calls are TRBV10-3 and TRBJ1-4, with 7 bases aligning to TRBD1. The CDR3 has 15 residues. V gave up 11 bases and J gave up 2 bases; unmatched junction bases: 11. The V gene's germline CDR1 is ENHRY and CDR2 SYGVKD.

V gene TRBV6-5 combines with J gene TRBJ1-5; 7 bases line up with TRBD1. Losses at the gene ends were 6 bases for V and 5 bases for J; bases not matched to a gene: 7. This CDR3 is 14 amino acids long. Per germline, CDR1 MNHEY and CDR2 SVGAGI. In DNA form, the CDR3 reads TGTGCCAGCAGCCGTGACAGGGCTTATCAGCCCCAGCATTTT. Its translation is CASSRDRAYQPQHF.

The V and J genes are TRBV28 and TRBJ2-1; D gene uncertain. CDR1 is MDHEN, CDR2 SYDVKM, per germline. The V end was cut by 7 bases, the J end by 6 bases, with 19 bases between. CDR3 length equals 15 residues. The CDR3 bases are TGTGCCAGCATTAAGCCGTCTGGGTGGCGCAATGAGCAGTTCTTC. It translates to CASIKPSGWRNEQFF.

The chain couples TRBV9 to TRBJ1-2; D might be TRBD1 (5 bases). CDR3 length: 15 amino acids. CDR1 is SGDLS and CDR2 is YYNGEE in the germline V gene. Trimming took off 0 bases at V and 5 bases at J, with 14 bases between the two ends. DNA for the CDR3: TGTGCCAGCAGCGTAGGGGGACTTGGAAGTTATGGCTACACCTTC. Protein: CASSVGGLGSYGYTF. The whole variable domain, remainder taken from reference TRBV9 and TRBJ1-2, is DSGVTQTPKHLITATGQRVTLRCSPRSGDLSVYWYQQSLDQGLQFLIQYYNGEERAKGNILERFSAQQFPDLHSELNLSSLELGDSALYFCASSVGGLGSYGYTFGSGTRLTVV.

J is TRBJ2-7 and V is TRBV13; 8 bases are shared with TRBD1. J lost 7 bases, V lost 5 bases, and 16 bases had no gene match. Germline V lookup: CDR1 PRHDT, CDR2 FYEKMQ (reference sequence). This CDR3 contains 16 residues. The CDR3 sequence: CASSPGGQGLLGEQYF. The CDR3 region has the DNA TGTGCCAGCAGCCCGGGCGGACAGGGTCTTCTCGGGGAGCAGTACTTC.

V gene TRBV7-9 combines with J gene TRBJ1-2; TRBD1 agrees at 7 bases. The CDR3 is 14 residues long. V lost 1 base and J lost 5; bases outside the gene matches: 4. Germline lookup yields CDR1 SEHNR and CDR2 FQNEAQ (reference sequence). The DNA for the CDR3 is TGTGCCAGCAGCTTAGGGTCAGGGGGATATGGCTACACCTTC. Translated: CASSLGSGGYGYTF.

CDR3 DNA: TGTGCCAGTAGTATAGGACAAGGGGTGGCCGGGGAGCTGTTTTTT. The encoded protein is CASSIGQGVAGELFF. The rearrangement uses TRBV19 and TRBJ2-2; perhaps TRBD1 as D (5 bases). CDR1 is LNHDA and CDR2 is SQIVND in the germline V gene (reference sequence). This CDR3 is built from 15 residues. V gave up 1 base and J gave up 6 bases, with 12 bases separating them.

This clone appeared once. The chain couples TRBV6-1 to TRBJ1-3; possible D gene TRBD1, 5 bases. The CDR3 covers 15 residues. V lost 7 bases to trimming and J lost 0 bases, with 13 bases between them. CDR1 is MNHNS and CDR2 is SASEGT in the germline V gene. The CDR3 loop is CASTQVMSSGNTIYF. The CDR3 bases are TGTGCCAGCACACAGGTTATGAGCTCTGGAAACACCATATATTTT.

This chain links TRBV5-1 with TRBJ2-7; the D gene is possibly TRBD1 (6 bases). With 1 base removed from V and 5 bases from J, the gap between germline ends came to 13 bases. The V gene's germline CDR1 is SGHRS and CDR2 YFSETQ. The CDR3 is 14 residues long. The CDR3 spells CASSLYRDGNEQYF. The CDR3, as DNA: TGCGCCAGCAGCTTGTACAGGGACGGGAACGAGCAGTACTTC.